This T cell receptor beta chain derives from a study of blood T cell repertoires in COVID-19. Clones were read by immunoSEQ multiplex PCR, and TCRdb kept only the in-frame ones, dropping some. The sample has 300,000 to 400,000 clones, roughly nine tenths seen once. Across under 25 US areas, participants ranged in age from roughly 18 to 95 years. Allocation to cohorts depended on clinical history reported by the participants. Donors in Cohort 3 counted as recovered after two negative PCRs, clearance, or symptom resolution. The specimen sequenced was PBMCs or T cells enriched from blood (not recorded which). This clonotype was sampled from a woman aged 25 to 45 who had recovered from COVID-19.

CDR3 amino acids: CASSLVLASAYEQYF. In DNA form, the CDR3 reads TGTGCCAGCAGCTTAGTACTAGCGTCGGCCTACGAGCAGTACTTC. The chain employs TRBV7-2 and TRBJ2-7; the match to TRBD2 covers 7 bases. There are 15 residues in the CDR3. Germline CDR1 reads SGHTA; CDR2 reads FQGNSA. V shed 1 base, J shed 2 bases, and the junction held 5 bases outside the gene matches.